This T cell receptor beta chain was recorded in a study of graft-versus-host responses after intestinal transplantation (dated by TCRdb to about 2021). Turning to the overall study: The transplants that recipients received were multivisceral, liver-intestinal, or isolated intestinal. All recipients received anti-thymocyte globulin induction followed by maintenance tacrolimus and steroids for around 3 years. Graft-versus-host and host-versus-graft alloreactive T cell clones were tracked in the graft, circulation and bone marrow after intestinal transplantation using bulk TCR-beta CDR3 sequencing. To identify alloreactive clones, pre-transplant mixed lymphocyte reaction products were sequenced and compared with unstimulated pre-transplant donor and recipient T cells. The cohort enrolled some 24 intestinal transplant recipients, one of whom was a retransplant, and a few patients without pretransplant specimens were excluded. Donor T cell macrochimerism was defined as a peak of at least 4% donor T cells among recipient peripheral blood mononuclear cells. Instead of going to the commercial service, samples from a few later patients were sequenced in-house on an Illumina MiSeq and processed with MiXCR. Study-wide conclusions, independent of this receptor: Patients with donor T cell macrochimerism had high GvH to HvG T cell clonal ratios in their allografts. GvH clones were found in recipient bone marrow, and some of the GvH clones appeared earlier in ileal mucosa or blood, which is consistent with an intestinal mucosal origin. Early after transplant, peak levels of circulating GvH clones were associated with declines in HvG clones. The conclusions were limited by the relatively low number and heterogeneity of the intestinal transplant patients.

The library was made by the immunoSEQ multiplex PCR assay. Adaptive Biotechnologies carried out high-throughput TCR-beta CDR3 sequencing of genomic DNA for most patients. The source study handled its data this way. TCR sequencing data for over 15 patients were retrieved from Adaptive's ImmunoSEQ software; a few other patients were processed with MiXCR and VDJtools. CDR3 nucleotide sequences shared by donor and recipient were removed because the origin of these sequences could not be assigned. Alloreactive clones required at least 2-fold expansion over unstimulated cells and minimum CFSE-low frequency of 0.002% (template counts) or 0.001% (read counts). Clones were considered mappable if detected in sequenced pre-transplant spleen, lymph node, or MLR CFSE-low populations of the donor or recipient. Cumulative frequency of alloreactive clones was calculated as a percentage of all sequences weighted by copy number. In TCRdb, the immuneACCESS table is reduced to in-frame sequences with V and J assigned. These tables do not hold every clone; where another copy was compared, an unresolved V gene accounts for under half, and the others remain unexplained. V, J and clone size derive from that table, while D and trimming were established from the DNA sequence. The sample yields 20,000 to 25,000 clones; less than 95% were counted once. The ten most abundant clones make up more than 0.4% of the sample.

Taken from cysteine to phenylalanine, the CDR3 has 18 residues. Left in the record is the CDR3 DNA by itself, 54 bases read in frame from the first base. V is pruned by 4 bases and J by 8 bases, leaving 22 bases of the junction without a gene match. The germline V gene (reference sequence) specifies PRHDT as CDR1 and FYEKMQ as CDR2. As for this clone: The specificity of this receptor is unknown. No much larger clone exists at a distance of one base, and base qualities are not known.

In the first month after transplant, blood samples were collected up to 4 times, and after that at least monthly when available. The sample was PBMCs, taken 156 days after intestinal transplant. The clonotype originates from a human patient who received an intestinal transplant, so some T cells may come from the graft donor. The chain was built from TRBV13 and TRBJ1-2, and 7 junctional nucleotides match TRBD1. In nucleotide form, the sequence is TGTGCCAGCAGCTCGAATCTCTTTTTGCGCCAGGGGGATTGGGGCTACACCTTC. Its product reads: CASSSNLFLRQGDWGYTF.